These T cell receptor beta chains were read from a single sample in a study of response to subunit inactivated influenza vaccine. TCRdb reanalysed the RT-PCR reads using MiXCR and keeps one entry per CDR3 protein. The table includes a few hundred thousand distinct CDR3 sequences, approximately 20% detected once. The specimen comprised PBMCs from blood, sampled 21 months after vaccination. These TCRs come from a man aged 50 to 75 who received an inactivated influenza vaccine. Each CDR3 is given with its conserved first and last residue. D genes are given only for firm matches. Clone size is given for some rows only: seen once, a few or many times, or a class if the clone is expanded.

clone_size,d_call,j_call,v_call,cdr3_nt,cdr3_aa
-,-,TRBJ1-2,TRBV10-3,TGTGCCATCAGTCCCCGACAGCACGGCTCCTATGGCTACACCTTC,CAISPRQHGSYGYTF
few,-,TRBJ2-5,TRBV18,TGTGCCAGCTCACCAAGGAGGTTCCAAGAGACCCAGTACTTC,CASSPRRFQETQYF
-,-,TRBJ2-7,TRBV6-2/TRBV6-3,TGTGCCAGCAGTTACTGGCAGCCGGCGTCTGAGCAGTACTTC,CASSYWQPASEQYF
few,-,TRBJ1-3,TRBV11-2,TGTGCCAGCAGCACCTGGGAGCCAGACTCTGGAAACACCATATATTTT,CASSTWEPDSGNTIYF
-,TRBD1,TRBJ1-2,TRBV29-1,TGCAGCGTTGAGGGGACAGGGTCCTATGGCTACACCTTC,CSVEGTGSYGYTF
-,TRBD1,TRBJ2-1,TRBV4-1,TGCGCCAGCAGCCACGACAGGGTTGAGCAGTTCTTC,CASSHDRVEQFF
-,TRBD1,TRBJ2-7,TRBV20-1,TGCAGTGCCAAGGCCGGGACAGGGGGGATCGAGCAGTACTTC,CSAKAGTGGIEQYF
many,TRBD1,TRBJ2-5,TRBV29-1,TGCAGCGCACGGACAGGGGAATGGGAGACCCAGTACTTC,CSARTGEWETQYF
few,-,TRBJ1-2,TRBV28,TGTGCCAGCAGTTGGGGGACATCTAACTATGGCTACACCTTC,CASSWGTSNYGYTF
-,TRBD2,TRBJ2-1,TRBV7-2,TGTGCCAGCAGCTTAACTAGCGGGATCTACAATGAGCAGTTCTTC,CASSLTSGIYNEQFF
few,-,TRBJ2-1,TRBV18,TGTGCCAGCTCACCAGTTGTTTACAATGAGCAGTTCTTC,CASSPVVYNEQFF
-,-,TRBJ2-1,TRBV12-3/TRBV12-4,TGTGCCAGCAGGCGGACGGGGAGCTCCTACAATGAGCAGTTCTTC,CASRRTGSSYNEQFF
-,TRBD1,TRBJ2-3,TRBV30,TGTGCCTGGAGTGTTGACAGGGCAGATACGCAGTATTTT,CAWSVDRADTQYF
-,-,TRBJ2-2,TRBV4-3,TGCGCCAGCAGCCAAGATACTGCTCGGGGGTATGAGCTGTTTTTT,CASSQDTARGYELFF
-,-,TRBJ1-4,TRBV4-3,TGCGCCAGCAGCCCTAGGTTCGCCGGCCATAATGAAAAACTGTTTTTT,CASSPRFAGHNEKLFF
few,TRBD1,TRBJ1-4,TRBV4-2,TGTGCCAGCAGCCAAGATCCTTGGACAGGGGGCCTGACTAGTGAAAAACTGTTTTTT,CASSQDPWTGGLTSEKLFF
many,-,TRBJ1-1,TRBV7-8,TGTGCCAGCAGCTTAGAATTCGGGAACACTGAAGCTTTCTTT,CASSLEFGNTEAFF
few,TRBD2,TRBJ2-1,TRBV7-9,TGTGCCAGCAGTACCGGTAGGCTAGCGGCCTACAATGAGCAGTTCTTC,CASSTGRLAAYNEQFF
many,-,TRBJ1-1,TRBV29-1,TGCGGCGGGCAGGAGAACACTGAAGCTTTCTTT,CGGQENTEAFF
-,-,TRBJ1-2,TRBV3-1,TGTGCCAGCAGCCAAGGATCGGGGGGAGGCTATGGCTACACCTTC,CASSQGSGGGYGYTF
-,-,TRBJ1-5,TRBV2,TGTGCCAGCAGTCTCCGGGAGTATAGCAATCAGCCCCAGCATTTT,CASSLREYSNQPQHF
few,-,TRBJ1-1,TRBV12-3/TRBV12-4,TGTGCCAGCAGTTTATCGGGGGTGGATACTGAAGCTTTCTTT,CASSLSGVDTEAFF
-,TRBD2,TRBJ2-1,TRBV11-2,TGTGCCAGCAGCTTAGTGTGGATGGGAGCGGGGGCCTACAATGAGCAGTTCTTC,CASSLVWMGAGAYNEQFF
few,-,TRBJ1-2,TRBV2,TGTGCCAGCAGTGTAAGGTATCTCTTCTATGGCTACACCTTC,CASSVRYLFYGYTF
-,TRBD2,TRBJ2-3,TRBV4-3,TGCGCCAGCAGCCAAGATGAAGGACTAGCGGGAGCCGGAGATACGCAGTATTTT,CASSQDEGLAGAGDTQYF
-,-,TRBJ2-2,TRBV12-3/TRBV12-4,TGTGCCAGCAGAACGCCGGGGAACATAATGAACGGGGAGCTGTTTTTT,CASRTPGNIMNGELFF
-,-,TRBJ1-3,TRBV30,TGTGCCTGGGCCCGAGGGGGGGGCTCTGGAAACACCATATATTTT,CAWARGGGSGNTIYF
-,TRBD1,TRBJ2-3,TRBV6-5,TGTGCCAGCAGTTTACAGGGGGATACGCAGTATTTT,CASSLQGDTQYF
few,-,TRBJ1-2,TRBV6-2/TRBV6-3,TGTGCCAGCAGCGTCGGACCGGACTTACGCTACACCTTC,CASSVGPDLRYTF
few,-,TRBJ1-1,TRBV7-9,TGTGCCAGCAGCTCGGGACGGTTGAACACTGAAGCTTTCTTT,CASSSGRLNTEAFF
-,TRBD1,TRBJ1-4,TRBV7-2,TGTGCCAGCAGCTCCAGGGGGTGGGTCGAAAAACTGTTTTTT,CASSSRGWVEKLFF
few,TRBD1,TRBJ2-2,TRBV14,TGTGCCAGCAGCCAAATTCCGGGACAGGGGAACACCGGGGAGCTGTTTTTT,CASSQIPGQGNTGELFF
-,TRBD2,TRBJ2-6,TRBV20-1,TGCAGTGCTAGATCCCTACTAGCGGGAGGGCACGGGGCCAACGTCCTGACTTTC,CSARSLLAGGHGANVLTF
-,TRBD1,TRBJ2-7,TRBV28,TGTGCCAGCAGCTGGGGGACAGGAGAGCAGTACTTC,CASSWGTGEQYF
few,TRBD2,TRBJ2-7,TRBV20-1,TGCAGTGCTAGAGATCGGGGACTAGCTGAGCAGTACTTC,CSARDRGLAEQYF
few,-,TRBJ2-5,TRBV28,TGTGCCAGCAGTCCGGACGGTCTAAAGACCCAGTACTTC,CASSPDGLKTQYF
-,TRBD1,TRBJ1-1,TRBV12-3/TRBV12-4,TGTGCCAGCAGCCGGGACAGGTTTGAAGCTTTCTTT,CASSRDRFEAFF
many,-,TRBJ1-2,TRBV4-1,TGCGCCAGCAGCCAAGGAGAGGGATTCAACTATGGCTACACCTTC,CASSQGEGFNYGYTF
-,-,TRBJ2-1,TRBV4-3,TGCGCCAGCAGCCAAGAAACCGGACTCCGTACCGATGAGCAGTTCTTC,CASSQETGLRTDEQFF
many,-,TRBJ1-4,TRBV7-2,TGTGCCAGCAGTTATGGGGGCGAAGAAAAACTGTTTTTT,CASSYGGEEKLFF
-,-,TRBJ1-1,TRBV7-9,TGTGCCAGCAGCTCCCTTTGGGGGGGCGCGGACACTGAAGCTTTCTTT,CASSSLWGGADTEAFF
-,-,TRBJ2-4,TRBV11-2,TGTGCCAGCAGCCCACGACTAGGCGACGGAGCCAAAAACATTCAGTACTTC,CASSPRLGDGAKNIQYF
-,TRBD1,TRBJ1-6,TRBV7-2,TGTGCCAGCAGCTTATCAGGGGGGACTTCACCCCTCCACTTT,CASSLSGGTSPLHF
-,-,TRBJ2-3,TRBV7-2,TGTGCCAGCAGCTTAGCCAGGGTCACAGATACGCAGTATTTT,CASSLARVTDTQYF
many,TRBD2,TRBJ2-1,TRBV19,TGTGCCAGTAGTAAACGGGGACCCGGACTAGCGGGAGTTTTAAATGAGCAGTTCTTC,CASSKRGPGLAGVLNEQFF
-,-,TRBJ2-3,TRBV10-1,TGCGCCAGCAGTGGGCCCGTCGGACCCCCAGATACGCAGTATTTT,CASSGPVGPPDTQYF
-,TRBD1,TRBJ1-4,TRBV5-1,TGCGCCAGCAGCAGGGACAGGGTCCGGCAGGCTAATGAAAAACTGTTTTTT,CASSRDRVRQANEKLFF
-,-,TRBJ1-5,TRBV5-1,TGCGCCAGCAGCTTTGGGGGGGGGAACTTGGAGCCCCAGCATTTT,CASSFGGGNLEPQHF
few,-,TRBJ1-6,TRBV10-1,TGCGCCAGCAGTGAGTCGACGGAGGGCTCACCCCTCCACTTT,CASSESTEGSPLHF
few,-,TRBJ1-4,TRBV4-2,TGTGCCAGCAGCCGCGACGGGATGGATGAAAAACTGTTTTTT,CASSRDGMDEKLFF
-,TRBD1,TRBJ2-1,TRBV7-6,TGTGCCAGCAGCTTAGACTGGCCGGGACAGGGGTTCCGCAATGAGCAGTTCTTC,CASSLDWPGQGFRNEQFF